The 9 T cell receptor beta chains listed next were all sequenced from one sample in a study of coeliac disease. Study-wide points: Control samples showed higher TRB and TRG clonality than intraepithelial and lamina propria samples in active celiac disease.

Some clones are missing from TCRdb's copy, which holds only in-frame ones; the method was immunoSEQ multiplex PCR. Found here are 4,000 to 4,500 clones, roughly 60% of them singletons; the top ten hold approximately 9%. These receptors' targets are unknown. The sequencing sample was made of intraepithelial lymphocytes from the gut. All receptors derive from a man between 65 and 79 years old with active celiac disease.

This rearrangement joins TRBV6-5 to TRBJ2-3; no clear D. Germline CDR1 MNHEY, CDR2 SVGAGI. The CDR3 covers 15 residues. V lost 3 bases to trimming and J lost 6 bases, with 16 bases between them. The CDR3: CASSYSRPGADTQYF. CDR3 sequence (DNA): TGTGCCAGCAGTTATAGTCGCCCGGGTGCTGATACGCAGTATTTT.

This clone was counted a few times. The chain has TRBV28 and TRBJ2-1; 12 bases fit TRBD1. Germline V CDR1 and CDR2: MDHEN, SYDVKM. The junction had 12 bases not matched to a gene; V was cut back by 3 bases and J by 6 bases. CDR3 length equals 18 residues. CDR3 sequence reads: CASSFIGVGTGGFNEQFF. DNA of the CDR3: TGTGCCAGCAGTTTTATTGGAGTTGGGACAGGGGGCTTCAATGAGCAGTTCTTC.

This clone is large (0.1 to 1%) by share. This chain connects TRBV10-3 to TRBJ2-7; no firm D call. Germline V lookup: CDR1 ENHRY, CDR2 SYGVKD. The CDR3 covers 13 residues. V was clipped by 8 bases and J by 0 bases, with 11 bases between them. The CDR3 DNA follows: TGTGCCATCCGAACGGGTGACTCCTACGAGCAGTACTTC. This translates into CAIRTGDSYEQYF.

The rearrangement links TRBV7-6 to TRBJ2-7; the match to TRBD1 covers 10 bases. CDR1 and CDR2 from the germline V gene are SGHVS and FNYEAQ. The CDR3 is 17 residues long. Trimming at V came to 5 bases and at J to 0 bases, leaving 10 bases not matched to a gene. CDR3 amino acids: CASSPPADRGNSYEQYF. The DNA of the CDR3 is TGTGCCAGCAGCCCTCCCGCGGACAGGGGGAACTCCTACGAGCAGTACTTC.

J is TRBJ2-3 and V is TRBV6-4; TRBD2 aligns across 10 bases. Germline V gene sequence: CDR1 MRHNA, CDR2 SNTAGT. CDR3 length: 17 residues. Trimming took 0 bases from V and 0 from J; bases not matched to a gene: 3. CDR3 DNA: TGTGCCAGCAGTGACTCCGATAGCGGGGGGAGCACAGATACGCAGTATTTT. It is translated as CASSDSDSGGSTDTQYF.

The chain couples TRBV7-6 to TRBJ2-1; tentative D call: TRBD1 (6 bases). V gave up 6 bases and J gave up 9 bases, with 24 bases separating them. CDR3 length: 16 amino acids. Germline V gene sequence: CDR1 SGHVS, CDR2 FNYEAQ. CDR3: CASRAPRDIGVGEQFF. The CDR3 DNA sequence: TGTGCCAGCAGGGCACCACGGGACATCGGGGTCGGTGAGCAGTTCTTC.

The CDR3: CASSPAGLAGGLADTQYF. DNA of the CDR3: TGTGCCAGCTCACCCGCCGGACTAGCGGGAGGGCTCGCAGATACGCAGTATTTT. This chain joins TRBV18 and TRBJ2-3; TRBD2 matches at 15 bases. This CDR3 is 18 amino acids long. The V gene's germline CDR1 is KGHSH and CDR2 LQKENI. With 3 bases clipped from V and 4 bases from J, the junction kept 8 bases outside the gene matches.

The chain uses TRBV28 and TRBJ2-3; possible D gene TRBD1, 7 bases. The CDR3 is made up of 17 amino acids. V was clipped by 2 bases and J by 0 bases, with 15 bases between them. The germline CDR1 and CDR2 sequences are MDHEN and SYDVKM. CDR3 nucleotide sequence: TGTGCCAGCAGTTTAGGTGGAGGAGGGGGCAGCACAGATACGCAGTATTTT. As protein: CASSLGGGGGSTDTQYF.

CDR3 in amino acids: CASSSAWIDTGDHEQYF. CDR3 sequence (DNA): TGTGCCAGCAGCTCAGCATGGATCGATACAGGGGACCACGAGCAGTACTTC. This sequence joins TRBV7-9 and TRBJ2-7, with TRBD1 identical over 7 bases. Germline assignment: CDR1 SEHNR and CDR2 FQNEAQ (reference sequence). This CDR3 has 17 amino acids. V shed 4 bases, J shed 5 bases, and the junction held 17 bases outside the gene matches.